This T cell receptor (beta chain) was captured by sequencing in a study of monozygotic twins with inflammatory bowel disease. Findings and caveats of the study: No single strong signal or clonotype associated with IBD was supported. Cells of different T cell subtypes could not be told apart.

As regards this clonotype: Its antigen is undetermined.

The CDR3 runs to 16 residues. Germline-derived CDR1 and CDR2 are SEHNR and FQNEAQ (reference sequence). Every donor provided one blood sample measuring about 2.3 ml. It was from whole blood, with no T cell sorting, that total RNA was isolated. TCRdb reprocessed the 5' RACE reads, with one entry per CDR3 protein and no DNA. The clone table shows approximately 400,000 distinct CDR3 sequences, with the ten largest holding 2% to 3%. The sequence was collected from a human donor with ulcerative colitis or Crohn's disease, or a healthy co-twin of an affected twin (not recorded which). Specimen: blood. V and J are TRBV7-9 and TRBJ2-1; TCRdb names TRBD1, which stays unverified in the absence of DNA. CDR3 in amino acids: CASSFNIGTGPAEQFF.